This T cell receptor beta chain originates from a study of cytomegalovirus exposure and HLA in healthy donors. On the study more broadly: Most genotyped donors, about four fifths of about 400, had Caucasian-associated genetic ancestry.

Study findings and constraints: For TCR beta chains, V- and J-gene trimming was later linked to a missense DCLRE1C variant. In a later analysis, HLA-associated beta chains showed higher expansion and lower generation probabilities than comparable chains.

The PCR contained 60 Vbeta and 13 Jbeta primers. Repertoires were generated with immunoSEQ multiplex PCR, while TCRdb's copy carries only in-frame clones and drops some. The table lists approximately 160,000 clones, more than 60% of them singletons. With respect to this clone: Antigen specificity is unknown.

The clonotype was recovered from a woman between 45 and 60 years old in good health and CMV-seropositive. Sequencing was carried out using PBMCs.

CDR3 sequence reads: CASSARQGSYGYTF. The CDR3 DNA is TGTGCCAGCAGCGCCAGACAGGGAAGCTATGGCTACACCTTC. V usage is TRBV9 and J usage is TRBJ1-2; TRBD1 matches 7 bases. Germline V lookup: CDR1 SGDLS, CDR2 YYNGEE. This CDR3 contains 14 residues. J gave up 4 bases and V 3 bases, and 6 bases lay outside the gene matches.